A selection of T cell receptor beta chains follows, all from one sample in a study of STAT3 mutations in large granular lymphocyte leukemia. Only in-frame clones appear in the TCRdb table, and some are missing; sequencing was by immunoSEQ multiplex PCR. The sample includes roughly 5,900 clones, roughly 90% of them seen just once. Sequencing was done on a sample of PBMCs. These receptors were collected from a human donor with T large granular lymphocyte leukemia. Some clones in this sample may be carry-over from other donors' samples. Each CDR3 is given with its conserved first and last residue. Fields, in order: J gene, V gene, clone size, D gene, CDR3 DNA, CDR3 protein. The D gene is left open where the match is weak. Some rows have no size entry. The others give once, few or many, or a class for an expanded clone.

j_call: TRBJ2-2
v_call: TRBV19
clone_size: .
d_call: TRBD1
cdr3_nt: TGTGCCAGTAGGCCGTCGGGACAGGGAAGGTTTTACACCGGGGAGCTGTTTTTT
cdr3_aa: CASRPSGQGRFYTGELFF

j_call: TRBJ2-7
v_call: TRBV7-2
clone_size: once
d_call: .
cdr3_nt: TGTGCCAGCAGCTTAGAAAGAGGAATGCGCGAGCAGTACTTC
cdr3_aa: CASSLERGMREQYF

j_call: TRBJ1-1
v_call: TRBV7-6
clone_size: .
d_call: TRBD1
cdr3_nt: TGTGCCAGCAGCTCCGGGACAGTGAACACTGAAGCTTTCTTT
cdr3_aa: CASSSGTVNTEAFF

j_call: TRBJ1-1
v_call: TRBV9
clone_size: large
d_call: .
cdr3_nt: TGTGCCAGCAGAGATGTGGGGCGCACAATGAACACTGAAGCTTTCTTT
cdr3_aa: CASRDVGRTMNTEAFF

j_call: TRBJ2-1
v_call: TRBV7-9
clone_size: .
d_call: .
cdr3_nt: TGTGCCAGCAGCTTAACCTCCATCGACAATGAGCAGTTCTTC
cdr3_aa: CASSLTSIDNEQFF

j_call: TRBJ2-5
v_call: TRBV7-2
clone_size: .
d_call: TRBD1
cdr3_nt: TGTGCCAGCAGCCCATGGACAGGAGAGACCCAGTACTTC
cdr3_aa: CASSPWTGETQYF

j_call: TRBJ2-4
v_call: TRBV29-1
clone_size: .
d_call: .
cdr3_nt: TGCAGCGTTGTACGAACAAACATTCAGTACTTC
cdr3_aa: CSVVRTNIQYF

j_call: TRBJ1-3
v_call: TRBV5-1
clone_size: once
d_call: .
cdr3_nt: TGCGCCAGCAGTCCAAGTGGGGATGGAGGAAACACCATATATTTT
cdr3_aa: CASSPSGDGGNTIYF

j_call: TRBJ1-1
v_call: TRBV27
clone_size: .
d_call: .
cdr3_nt: TGTGCCAGCAGTTTGGTGAACCCAGTAAACACTGAAGCTTTCTTT
cdr3_aa: CASSLVNPVNTEAFF

j_call: TRBJ1-1
v_call: TRBV7-9
clone_size: .
d_call: .
cdr3_nt: TGTGCCAGCAGCCCCGACAGGTTGAACACTGAAGCTTTCTTT
cdr3_aa: CASSPDRLNTEAFF

j_call: TRBJ2-2
v_call: TRBV6-9
clone_size: .
d_call: TRBD2
cdr3_nt: TGTGCCAGCCCGACTAGCGGGGGAATCGGGGAGCTGTTTTTT
cdr3_aa: CASPTSGGIGELFF

j_call: TRBJ1-5
v_call: TRBV6-1
clone_size: once
d_call: .
cdr3_nt: TGTGCCAGCGGGGGGGCAGGGTGGCAGCCCCAGCATTTT
cdr3_aa: CASGGAGWQPQHF

j_call: TRBJ1-2
v_call: TRBV5-4
clone_size: .
d_call: .
cdr3_nt: TGTGCCAGCAGCTTGCCGGGGGGGGAGGGTTATGGCTACACCTTC
cdr3_aa: CASSLPGGEGYGYTF

j_call: TRBJ2-6
v_call: TRBV30
clone_size: .
d_call: TRBD2
cdr3_nt: TGTGCCTGGAGTGTAGCGGGGGCTGGGGCCAACGTCCTGACTTTC
cdr3_aa: CAWSVAGAGANVLTF